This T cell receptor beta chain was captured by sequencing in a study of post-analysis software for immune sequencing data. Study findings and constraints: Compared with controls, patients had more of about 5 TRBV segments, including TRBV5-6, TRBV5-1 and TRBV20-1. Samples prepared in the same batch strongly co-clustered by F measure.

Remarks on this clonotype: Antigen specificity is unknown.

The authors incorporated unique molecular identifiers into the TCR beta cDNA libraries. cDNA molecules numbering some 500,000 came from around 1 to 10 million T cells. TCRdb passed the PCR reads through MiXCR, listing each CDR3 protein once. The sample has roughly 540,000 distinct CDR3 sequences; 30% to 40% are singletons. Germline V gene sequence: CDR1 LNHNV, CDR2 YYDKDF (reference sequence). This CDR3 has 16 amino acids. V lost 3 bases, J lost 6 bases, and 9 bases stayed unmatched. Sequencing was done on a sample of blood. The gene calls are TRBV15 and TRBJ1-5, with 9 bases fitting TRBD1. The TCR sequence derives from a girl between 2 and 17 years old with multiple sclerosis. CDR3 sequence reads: CATSRSGTGSTQPQHF. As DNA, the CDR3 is TGTGCCACCAGCAGGTCCGGGACAGGGAGTACTCAGCCCCAGCATTTT.